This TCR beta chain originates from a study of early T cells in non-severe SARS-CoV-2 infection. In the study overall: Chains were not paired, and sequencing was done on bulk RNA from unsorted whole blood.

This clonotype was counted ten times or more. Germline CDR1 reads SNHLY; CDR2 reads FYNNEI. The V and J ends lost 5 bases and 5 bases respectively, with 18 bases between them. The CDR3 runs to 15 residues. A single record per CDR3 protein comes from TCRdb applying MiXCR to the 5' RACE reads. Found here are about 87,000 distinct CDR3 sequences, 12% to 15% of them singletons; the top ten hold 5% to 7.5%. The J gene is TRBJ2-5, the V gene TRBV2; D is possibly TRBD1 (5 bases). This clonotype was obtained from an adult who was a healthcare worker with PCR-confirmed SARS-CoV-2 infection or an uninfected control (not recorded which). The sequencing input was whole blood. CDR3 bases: TGTGCCAGCAGTAGTTTGACAGTCTGGTCGGAGACCCAGTACTTC. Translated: CASSSLTVWSETQYF.